The 17 T cell receptor beta chains below all came from one sample that was sequenced in a study of OX40 agonist ivuxolimab in advanced cancers. Only in-frame clones appear in the TCRdb table, and some are missing; sequencing was by immunoSEQ multiplex PCR. The sample lists tens of thousands of clones; about nine tenths were seen once. Sequences were derived from CD4+ or CD8+ T cells sorted from blood, sampled in a trial of the OX40 agonist ivuxolimab. These receptors were taken from an adult with an advanced solid tumor such as melanoma, head and neck, liver or kidney cancer.

The chain recombines TRBV11-3 with TRBJ2-3; no clear D. The CDR3 covers 13 residues. The V end lost 2 bases, the J end lost 6 bases, and 9 bases lay between the germline ends. The germline gives CDR1 SGHNT, CDR2 YENEEA. The DNA of the CDR3 is TGTGCCAGCAGCTTAAATGGCGTGGATACGCAGTATTTT. It codes for CASSLNGVDTQYF.

This sequence joins TRBV5-4 and TRBJ2-5, with D hard to call. V was cut by 1 base and J by 3 bases, with 16 bases left in between. From germline, CDR1 is SGHNT and CDR2 YYREEE (reference sequence). The CDR3 has 16 residues. The CDR3, as DNA: TGTGCCAGCAGCTTGTCGGCGGCCCTTCATAAAGAGACCCAGTACTTC. Translated, it gives CASSLSAALHKETQYF.

The chain combines TRBV11-3 with TRBJ1-1; weak D call: TRBD1 (5 bases). In germline, CDR1 is SGHNT, CDR2 YENEEA. V was trimmed by 4 bases and J by 8 bases, leaving 14 bases between them. The CDR3 has 13 amino acids. CDR3 DNA sequence: TGTGCCAGCAGCTCCGGGGCTACAACCGAAGCTTTCTTT. It codes for CASSSGATTEAFF. Variable domain in full (rest from reference TRBV11-3 and TRBJ1-1): EAGVVQSPRYKIIEKKQPVAFWCNPISGHNTLYWYLQNLGQGPELLIRYENEEAVDDSQLPKDRFSAERLKGVDSTLKIQPAELGDSAVYLCASSSGATTEAFFGQGTRLTVV.

The genes are TRBV25-1 and TRBJ2-2; 9 bases are shared with TRBD2. Looked up from germline, CDR1 is MGHDK and CDR2 is SYGVNS. Germline trimming cut 9 bases from V and 7 bases from J; bases unmatched to any gene: 15. The CDR3 sequence is 16 residues long. In nucleotides, the CDR3 is TGTGCCAGAGGGGTGGCTAGCGGGGTCAAGGACGGGGAGCTGTTTTTT. Protein product: CARGVASGVKDGELFF.

The gene calls are TRBV11-2 and TRBJ2-7; maybe TRBD1 (6 bases). Germline V lookup: CDR1 SGHAT, CDR2 FQNNGV. The V end was cut by 3 bases, the J end by 3 bases, with 15 bases between. The CDR3 sequence is 15 residues long. The CDR3 protein is CASSLQGSGFYEQYF. CDR3 DNA: TGTGCCAGCAGCTTGCAGGGGAGTGGGTTCTACGAGCAGTACTTC.

This clone showed up just a few times. The chain uses TRBV6-1 and TRBJ1-5; no reliable D call. The V end lost 3 bases, the J end lost 4 bases, and 19 bases lay between the germline ends. There are 17 residues in the CDR3. CDR1 MNHNS and CDR2 SASEGT come from the germline V gene. CDR3 in DNA: TGTGCCAGCAGTGAGGCTATTTTGGCAGCTCAGAATCAGCCCCAGCATTTT. It yields the protein CASSEAILAAQNQPQHF.

This clone was seen once. V is TRBV28 and J is TRBJ2-7, with a possible D match to TRBD2 (5 bases). V was shortened by 6 bases and J by 4 bases, with 16 bases between the two germline ends. From germline, CDR1 is MDHEN and CDR2 SYDVKM. The CDR3 loop spans 14 amino acids. CDR3 nucleotide sequence: TGTGCCAGCAGGTATGGGATCGGGGTTTACGAGCAGTACTTC. Translation: CASRYGIGVYEQYF.

This clone came up once. The rearrangement joins TRBV5-1 to TRBJ2-3; 8 bases are a match to TRBD2. The CDR3 extends over 17 amino acids. From germline, CDR1 is SGHRS and CDR2 YFSETQ. V gave up 0 bases and J gave up 1 base; unmatched junction bases: 7. The CDR3 loop is CASSLAGLAGGTDTQYF. The CDR3 DNA reads TGCGCCAGCAGCTTGGCCGGCCTAGCGGGCGGCACAGATACGCAGTATTTT.

The chain joins TRBV7-3 to TRBJ2-1; D is undetermined. The V end lost 4 bases, the J end lost 8 bases, and 12 bases lay between the germline ends. CDR1 and CDR2 from the germline V gene are SGHTA and FQGTGA. This CDR3 spans 13 amino acids. The CDR3 DNA reads as TGTGCCAGCAGCTACGATCTGAGCGATGAGCAGTTCTTC. Residues: CASSYDLSDEQFF.

The chain uses TRBV9 and TRBJ1-3; weak D call: TRBD1 (5 bases). The CDR3 loop spans 18 amino acids. V lost 3 bases to trimming and J lost 0 bases, with 19 bases between them. Germline-derived CDR1 and CDR2 are SGDLS and YYNGEE. CDR3 sequence: CASSASLPGGGSGNTIYF. CDR3 DNA sequence: TGTGCCAGCAGCGCATCCCTCCCGGGCGGGGGCTCTGGAAACACCATATATTTT.

This clone was detected ten times or more. The chain couples TRBV30 to TRBJ1-1; no firm D call. The germline V gene has CDR1 GTSNPN and CDR2 SVGIG (reference sequence). CDR3 length: 13 amino acids. V was cut by 6 bases and J by 4 bases, with 15 bases left in between. The CDR3 DNA is TGTGCCTGCCACACAGAGGTTGGCACTGAAGCTTTCTTT. Residues: CACHTEVGTEAFF. The variable domain in full, completed from reference TRBV30 and TRBJ1-1, reads SQTIHQWPATLVQPVGSPLSLECTVEGTSNPNLYWYRQAAGRGLQLLFYSVGIGQISSEVPQNLSASRPQDRQFILSSKKLLLSDSGFYLCACHTEVGTEAFFGQGTRLTVV.

V usage is TRBV7-2 and J usage is TRBJ2-5; maybe TRBD2 (6 bases). Germline CDR1 is SGHTA and CDR2 is FQGNSA. Trimming removed 4 bases at V and 5 bases at J, with 17 bases between. This CDR3 region has 15 residues. The CDR3 nucleotides read TGTGCCAGCAGCTCTTACGACGGGACTCTTGAGACCCAGTACTTC. Amino acid sequence: CASSSYDGTLETQYF.

This clone was counted a single time. The chain joins TRBV5-1 to TRBJ2-5; TRBD2 matches at 10 bases. This CDR3 contains 15 residues. The germline V gene has CDR1 SGHRS and CDR2 YFSETQ. Trimming took 0 bases from V and 3 from J; bases not matched to a gene: 2. CDR3 coding DNA: TGCGCCAGCAGCTTGGGAAGCGGGAGGGAAGAGACCCAGTACTTC. Encoded protein: CASSLGSGREETQYF.

This clone has only a few counts. The chain joins TRBV6-5 to TRBJ1-2; maybe TRBD1 (6 bases). V lost 1 base, J lost 3 bases, and 12 bases lay in between. CDR1 MNHEY and CDR2 SVGAGI come from the germline V gene. The CDR3 runs 15 residues. The CDR3 region is CASSYFSGEDYGYTF. Here the CDR3 DNA reads TGTGCCAGCAGTTACTTCTCAGGGGAGGACTATGGCTACACCTTC.

The chain recombines TRBV5-1 with TRBJ1-1, with D possibly matching TRBD1 (6 bases). Trimming took 4 bases from V and 1 from J, leaving 11 bases between them. The CDR3 sequence is 14 residues long. Germline loops: CDR1 SGHRS, CDR2 YFSETQ. The CDR3 DNA reads as TGCGCCAGCAGCCAGGGGTTTGGGAACACTGAAGCTTTCTTT. Its translation: CASSQGFGNTEAFF.

This clone has just a few counts. The sample has other DNA sequences that encode this CDR3 too. The chain is built from TRBV6-5 and TRBJ1-2, with D possibly matching TRBD1 (5 bases). The germline gives CDR1 MNHEY, CDR2 SVGAGI. CDR3 length equals 13 residues. The V end lost 0 bases, the J end lost 3 bases, and 5 bases lay between the germline ends. CDR3 loop: CASSYSTDYGYTF. CDR3 bases: TGTGCCAGCAGTTACTCGACAGACTATGGCTACACCTTC.

V and J are TRBV27 and TRBJ2-5; TRBD2 aligns across 9 bases. The DNA end is more similar to TRBJ2-7, so the J call may be wrong. Germline-derived CDR1 and CDR2 are MNHEY and SMNVEV (reference sequence). This CDR3 comprises 15 residues. This CDR3 is CASSSLAGVTHEQYF. DNA for the CDR3: TGTGCCAGCAGTTCTTTAGCGGGAGTGACCCACGAGCAGTACTTC.